This T cell receptor beta chain was recovered during a study of CD8 T cells in Susac syndrome. Study observations and caveats: In Susac syndrome, the CD4+ T cell repertoires did not show clonal expansion.

After removal of 8 bases from V and 5 bases from J, the junction contained 6 bases not matched to a gene. Germline assignment: CDR1 GTSNPN and CDR2 SVGIG (reference sequence). CDR3 length: 13 residues. An input of 0.5 to 1 ug of RNA was subjected to reverse transcription using random hexamers. An immunoSEQ multiplex PCR generated amplified TCR beta CDR3 products spanning 54 Vbeta and 13 Jbeta. One entry per CDR3 protein, called by TCRdb with MiXCR from the immunoSEQ multiplex PCR reads. The top ten hold 0.1% of the sample, which has roughly 250,000 distinct CDR3 sequences, about 96% seen once. CD8+ and CD4+ T cells were negatively isolated; TEMRA cells were FACS-enriched. Turning to this clonotype: What it binds is not known.

The sequenced sample consisted of CD4+ T cells from PBMCs. The source of this sequence is a human donor with Susac syndrome. This chain uses TRBV30 with TRBJ2-2, with 9 bases matching TRBD2. The CDR3 here is CAGSGRFTGELFF. The CDR3 nucleotides read TGTGCCGGCAGCGGGAGGTTTACCGGGGAGCTGTTTTTT.